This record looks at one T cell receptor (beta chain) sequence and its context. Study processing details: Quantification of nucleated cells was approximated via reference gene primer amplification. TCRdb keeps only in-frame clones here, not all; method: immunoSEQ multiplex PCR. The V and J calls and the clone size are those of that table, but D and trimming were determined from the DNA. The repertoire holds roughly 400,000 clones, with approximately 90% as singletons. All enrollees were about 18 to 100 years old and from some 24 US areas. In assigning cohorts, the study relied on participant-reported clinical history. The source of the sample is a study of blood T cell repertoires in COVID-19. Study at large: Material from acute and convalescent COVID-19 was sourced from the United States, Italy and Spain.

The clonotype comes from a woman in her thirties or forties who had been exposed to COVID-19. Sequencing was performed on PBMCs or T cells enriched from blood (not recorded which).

The CDR3 sequence: CASSLVGVGTNEKLFF. In DNA, the CDR3 is TGTGCCAGCAGTTTAGTCGGAGTTGGGACTAATGAAAAACTGTTTTTT. The chain employs TRBV28 and TRBJ1-4; D gene uncertain. Deletions cut 2 bases from V and 2 bases from J, with 12 bases between. Germline values: CDR1 MDHEN, CDR2 SYDVKM. The CDR3 has 16 residues.